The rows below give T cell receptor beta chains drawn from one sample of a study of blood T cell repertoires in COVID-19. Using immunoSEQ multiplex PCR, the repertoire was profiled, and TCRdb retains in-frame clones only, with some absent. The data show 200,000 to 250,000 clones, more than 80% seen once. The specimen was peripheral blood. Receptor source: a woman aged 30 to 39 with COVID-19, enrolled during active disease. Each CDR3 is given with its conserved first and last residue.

CDR3: CASSQDRAKNIQYF
V: TRBV4-2

CDR3: CASSQYGQGGGNTIYF
V: TRBV3-1/TRBV3-2

CDR3: CASSATGNDYGYTF
V: TRBV5-1

CDR3: CASSIVGEEVADTQYF
V: TRBV19

CDR3: CASSHGLYEQYF
V: TRBV14

CDR3: CASSITSGSTDTQYF
V: TRBV19

CDR3: CASSWTSGTGNEQYF
V: TRBV6-2/TRBV6-3

CDR3: CASSLGDRHGETQYF
V: TRBV11-3

CDR3: CAWSAIRGKLFF
V: TRBV30

CDR3: CASSLDSPNTEAFF
V: TRBV7-9

CDR3: CASRNQGGWAEAFF
V: TRBV6-5

CDR3: CASSPKGTPYEQYF
V: TRBV6-5

CDR3: CASSGWAGADTQYF
V: TRBV25-1

CDR3: CASTSPDRGRRELFF
V: TRBV7-2

CDR3: CASSPDRDRVNNLQHF
V: TRBV27

CDR3: CASSYGGSGNYNEQFF
V: TRBV11-2

CDR3: CAWTGQGNTGELFF
V: TRBV30

CDR3: CASGAESYEQYF
V: TRBV5-6

CDR3: CASTRQGADYGYTF
V: TRBV6-5

CDR3: CASSGGLDEQFF
V: TRBV7-2

CDR3: CSASSGADYGYTF
V: TRBV20-1

CDR3: CSASGLAGGQETQYF
V: TRBV20-1

CDR3: CASSKEGTGSFLGSYNEQFF
V: TRBV21-1

CDR3: CASSLIATEGRYQETQYF
V: TRBV7-9

CDR3: CTSSSHQGTGASPLHF
V: TRBV28

CDR3: CASSISGQGAPHTDTQYF
V: TRBV27

CDR3: CASSRTPSGGNEQFF
V: TRBV5-1

CDR3: CASRPAGLASDTQYF
V: TRBV2

CDR3: CASSWGTGGYEQYF
V: TRBV7-3

CDR3: CASSVAQGAGNTIYF
V: TRBV9

CDR3: CASSPRLASEQFF
V: TRBV6-5

CDR3: CASRVGGLNYGYTF
V: TRBV6-5

CDR3: CASSQDMAVKEAFF
V: TRBV4-3

CDR3: CASSFWEGYNEQFF
V: TRBV27

CDR3: CASSLEVRADQPQHF
V: TRBV7-2

CDR3: CASTEREGSSQYF
V: TRBV19

CDR3: CASSLIGSEGYTF
V: TRBV5-4

CDR3: CASRGTGTYGYTF
V: TRBV6-5

CDR3: CASSDPRTVRSGNTIYF
V: TRBV7-6

CDR3: CATSGGGTGKNQPQHF
V: TRBV15

CDR3: CATSDFSRGLETQYF
V: TRBV24-1

CDR3: CASNQEYQETQYF
V: TRBV14

CDR3: CASSAGQGDEQYF
V: TRBV9

CDR3: CASSLADAGVRGGNQPQHF
V: TRBV5-1

CDR3: CASSPRGPQPQHF
V: TRBV7-2

CDR3: CASNSGLNQETQYF
V: TRBV5-5

CDR3: CASSGQTRVAEAFF
V: TRBV7-9

CDR3: CASSEFGGKGTEAFF
V: TRBV25-1

CDR3: CASSFRGVGEQYF
V: TRBV12-3/TRBV12-4

CDR3: CASRGGERNQPQHF
V: TRBV6-5